What follows describes a single T cell receptor beta chain. The protocol was immunoSEQ multiplex PCR, while the TCRdb copy is restricted to in-frame clones and leaves out a portion. In the table there are about 270,000 clones, about 87% of which are singletons. The sample is drawn from a study of blood T cell repertoires in COVID-19. On the study more broadly: The United States, Italy and Spain were the sources of the acute and convalescent COVID-19 samples. The cDNA or gDNA used as material had been derived from T cells, B-cell-depleted T cells, or PBMCs.

Participants' reported clinical history set cohort assignment. This receptor was obtained from a woman in her twenties or thirties with acute COVID-19. Sequences were obtained from PBMCs or T cells enriched from blood (not recorded which).

Written as DNA, the CDR3 is TGTGCCAGTAGTATCACGACACTGAACACTGAAGCTTTCTTT. Protein product: CASSITTLNTEAFF. The V call is TRBV19, the J call TRBJ1-1; D uncertain. Germline CDR1 LNHDA, CDR2 SQIVND (reference sequence). Deletions cut 3 bases from V and 0 bases from J, with 8 bases between. This CDR3 is 14 amino acids long.